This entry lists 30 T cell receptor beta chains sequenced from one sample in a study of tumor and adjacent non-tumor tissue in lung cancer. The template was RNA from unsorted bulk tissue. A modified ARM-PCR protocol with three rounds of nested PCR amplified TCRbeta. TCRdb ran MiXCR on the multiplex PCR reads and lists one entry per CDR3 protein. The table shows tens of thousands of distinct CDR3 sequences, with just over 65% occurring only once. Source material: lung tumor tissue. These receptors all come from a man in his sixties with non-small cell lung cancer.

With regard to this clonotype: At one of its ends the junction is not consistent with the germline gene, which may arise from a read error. DNA of the CDR3: TGTTCCAGCAGCCAATCTACACAGAACACTGAAGCTTTCTTT. As protein: CSSSQSTQNTEAFF. The chain is built from TRBV4-2 and TRBJ1-1; D gene uncertain. The CDR3 totals 14 residues. Germline V lookup: CDR1 LGHNA, CDR2 YNFKEQ.

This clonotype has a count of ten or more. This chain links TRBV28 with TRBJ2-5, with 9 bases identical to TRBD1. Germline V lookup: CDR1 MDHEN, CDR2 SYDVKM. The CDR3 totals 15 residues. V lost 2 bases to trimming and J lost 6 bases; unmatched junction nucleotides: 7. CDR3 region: CASSLAGTGKQTQYF. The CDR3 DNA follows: TGTGCCAGCAGTTTAGCCGGGACAGGGAAGCAGACCCAGTACTTC.

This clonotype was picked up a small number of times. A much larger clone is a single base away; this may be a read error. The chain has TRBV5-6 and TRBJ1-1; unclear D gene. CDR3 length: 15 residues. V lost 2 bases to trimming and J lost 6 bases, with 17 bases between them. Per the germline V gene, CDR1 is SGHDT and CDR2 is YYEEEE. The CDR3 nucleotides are TGTGCCAGCAGCTTTGGGATAGGGCTCGCCGCTGAAGCTTTCTTT. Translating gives CASSFGIGLAAEAFF.

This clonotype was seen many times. The CDR3 DNA reads as TGTGCCAGCAGCCGATATCACGGAGACCTTAGGTTCTATGGCTACACCTTC. Translation: CASSRYHGDLRFYGYTF. V gene TRBV28 combines with J gene TRBJ1-2; D remains ambiguous. The CDR3 extends over 17 amino acids. The V and J ends lost 6 bases and 4 bases respectively, with 24 bases between them. Per germline, CDR1 MDHEN and CDR2 SYDVKM.

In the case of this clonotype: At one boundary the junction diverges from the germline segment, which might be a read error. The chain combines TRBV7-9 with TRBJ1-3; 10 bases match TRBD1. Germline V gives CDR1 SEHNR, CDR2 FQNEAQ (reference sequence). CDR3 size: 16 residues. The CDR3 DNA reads TGTGCAGCAGCCGCACCGGACAGGGGGTCTGGAAACGCCATATATTTT. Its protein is CAAAAPDRGSGNAIYF. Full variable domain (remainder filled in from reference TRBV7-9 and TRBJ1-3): DTGVSQNPRHKITKRGQNVTFRCDPISEHNRLYWYRQTLGQGPEFLTYFQNEAQLEKSRLLSDRFSAERPKGSFSTLEIQRTEQGDSAMYLCAAAAPDRGSGNAIYFGEGSWLTVV.

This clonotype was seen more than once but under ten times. CDR3 DNA sequence: TGTGCCAGTAGTCGAAGCCGACTCAACACTGAAGCTTTCTTT. Translating it yields CASSRSRLNTEAFF. The chain combines TRBV19 with TRBJ1-1; no clear D gene. Deletions cut 5 bases from V and 2 bases from J, with 12 bases between. CDR1 and CDR2 from the germline V gene are LNHDA and SQIVND (reference sequence). This CDR3 is built from 14 residues.

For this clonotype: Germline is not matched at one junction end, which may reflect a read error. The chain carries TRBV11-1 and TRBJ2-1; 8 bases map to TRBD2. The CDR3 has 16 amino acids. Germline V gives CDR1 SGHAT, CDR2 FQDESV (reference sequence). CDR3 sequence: CASRSTSESTYNEQSF. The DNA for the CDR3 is TGTGCCAGCAGATCGACTAGCGAGAGTACCTACAATGAGCAGTCCTTC.

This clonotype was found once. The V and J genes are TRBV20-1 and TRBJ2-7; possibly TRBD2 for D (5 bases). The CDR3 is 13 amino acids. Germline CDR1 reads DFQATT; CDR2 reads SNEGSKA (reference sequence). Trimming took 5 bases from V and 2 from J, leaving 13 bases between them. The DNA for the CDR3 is TGCAGTGCTTGCAGGAAGGAGGCCTACGAGCAGTACTTC. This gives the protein CSACRKEAYEQYF.

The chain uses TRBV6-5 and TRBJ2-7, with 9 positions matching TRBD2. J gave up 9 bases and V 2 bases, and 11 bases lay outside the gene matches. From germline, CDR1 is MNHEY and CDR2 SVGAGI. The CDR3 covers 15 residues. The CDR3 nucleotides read TGTGCCAGCAGTTACGGTGCGGGAGGGAGGGGCGGGCAGTACTTC. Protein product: CASSYGAGGRGGQYF.

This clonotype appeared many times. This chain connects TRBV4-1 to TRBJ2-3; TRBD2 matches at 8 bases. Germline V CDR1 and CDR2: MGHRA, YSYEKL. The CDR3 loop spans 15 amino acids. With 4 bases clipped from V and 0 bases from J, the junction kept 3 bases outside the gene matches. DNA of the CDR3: TGCGCCAGCAGCCTACTAGCGGTGAGCACAGATACGCAGTATTTT. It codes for CASSLLAVSTDTQYF.

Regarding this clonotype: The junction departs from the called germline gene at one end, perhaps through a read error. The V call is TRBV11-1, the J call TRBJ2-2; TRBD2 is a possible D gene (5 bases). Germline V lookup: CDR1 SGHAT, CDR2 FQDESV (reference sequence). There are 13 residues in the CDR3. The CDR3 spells CASSFEMIGELFF. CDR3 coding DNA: TGTGCCAGCAGCTTTGAAATGATCGGGGAACTGTTTTTC. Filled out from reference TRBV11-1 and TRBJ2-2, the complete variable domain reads EAEVAQSPRYKITEKSQAVAFWCDPISGHATLYWYRQILGQGPELLVQFQDESVVDDSQLPKDRFSAERLKGVDSTLKIQPAELGDSAMYLCASSFEMIGELFFGEGSRLTVL.

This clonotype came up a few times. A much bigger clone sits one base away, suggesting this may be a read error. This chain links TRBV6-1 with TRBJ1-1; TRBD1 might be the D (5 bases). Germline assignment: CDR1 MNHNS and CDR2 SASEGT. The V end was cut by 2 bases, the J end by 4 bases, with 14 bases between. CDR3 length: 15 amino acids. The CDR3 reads CASSEIEGSFTEAFF. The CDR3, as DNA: TGTGCCAGCAGTGAAATTGAGGGGAGTTTCACTGAAGCTTTCTTT.

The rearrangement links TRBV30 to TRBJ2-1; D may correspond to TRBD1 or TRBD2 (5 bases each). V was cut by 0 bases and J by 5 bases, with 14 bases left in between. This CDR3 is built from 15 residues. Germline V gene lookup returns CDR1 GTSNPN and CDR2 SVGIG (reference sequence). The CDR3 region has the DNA TGTGCCTGGAGTGTAGTGTGGGGGTCCGACAATGAGCAGTTCTTC. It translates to CAWSVVWGSDNEQFF.

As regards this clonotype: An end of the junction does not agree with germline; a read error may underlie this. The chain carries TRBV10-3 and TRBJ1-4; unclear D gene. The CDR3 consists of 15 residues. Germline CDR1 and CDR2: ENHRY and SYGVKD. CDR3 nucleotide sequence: TGTGCTATCAGTGACTCCGATGCAACTAATGAAAAACTGTTTTTT. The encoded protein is CAISDSDATNEKLFF.

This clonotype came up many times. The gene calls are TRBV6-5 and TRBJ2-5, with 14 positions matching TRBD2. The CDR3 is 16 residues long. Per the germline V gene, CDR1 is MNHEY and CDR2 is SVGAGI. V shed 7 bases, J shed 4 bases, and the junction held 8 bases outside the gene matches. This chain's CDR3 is CASNGRLAGGRETQYF. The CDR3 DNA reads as TGTGCCAGCAACGGACGACTAGCGGGGGGGAGAGAGACCCAGTACTTC.

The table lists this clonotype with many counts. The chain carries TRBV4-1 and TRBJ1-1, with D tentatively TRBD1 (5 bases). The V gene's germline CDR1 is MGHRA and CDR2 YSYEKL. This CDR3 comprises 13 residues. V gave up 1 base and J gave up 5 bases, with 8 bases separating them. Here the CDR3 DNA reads TGCGCCAGCAGCCAAGTTGGGGGGACTGAAGCTTTCTTT. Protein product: CASSQVGGTEAFF.

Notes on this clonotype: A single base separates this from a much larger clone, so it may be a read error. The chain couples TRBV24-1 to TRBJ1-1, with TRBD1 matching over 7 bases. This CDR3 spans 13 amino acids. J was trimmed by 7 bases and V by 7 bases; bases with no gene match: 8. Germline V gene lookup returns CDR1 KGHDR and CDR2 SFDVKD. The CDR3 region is CATSRTGVVEAFF. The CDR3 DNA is TGTGCCACCAGCCGAACAGGGGTGGTTGAAGCTTTCTTT.

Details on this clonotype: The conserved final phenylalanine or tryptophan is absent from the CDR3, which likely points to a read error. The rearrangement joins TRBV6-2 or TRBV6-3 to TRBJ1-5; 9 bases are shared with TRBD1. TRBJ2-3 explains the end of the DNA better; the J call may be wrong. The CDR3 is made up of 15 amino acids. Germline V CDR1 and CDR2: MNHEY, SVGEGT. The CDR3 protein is CASSYLDRGYQPQYS. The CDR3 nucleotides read TGTGCCAGCAGTTACTTGGACAGGGGATATCAGCCCCAGTATTCT.

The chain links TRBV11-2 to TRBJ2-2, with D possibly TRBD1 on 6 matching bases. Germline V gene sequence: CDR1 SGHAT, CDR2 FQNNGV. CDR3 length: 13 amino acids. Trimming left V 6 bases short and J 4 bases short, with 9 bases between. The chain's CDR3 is CASSHRATGELFF. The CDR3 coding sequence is TGTGCCAGCAGTCACAGGGCCACCGGGGAGCTGTTTTTT.

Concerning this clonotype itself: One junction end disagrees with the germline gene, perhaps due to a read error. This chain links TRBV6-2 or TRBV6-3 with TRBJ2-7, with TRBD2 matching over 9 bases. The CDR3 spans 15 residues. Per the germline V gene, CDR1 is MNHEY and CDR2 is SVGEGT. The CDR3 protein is CASSCSSGIPYEQYF. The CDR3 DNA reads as TGTGCCAGCAGTTGTTCTAGCGGGATCCCCTACGAACAGTACTTC.

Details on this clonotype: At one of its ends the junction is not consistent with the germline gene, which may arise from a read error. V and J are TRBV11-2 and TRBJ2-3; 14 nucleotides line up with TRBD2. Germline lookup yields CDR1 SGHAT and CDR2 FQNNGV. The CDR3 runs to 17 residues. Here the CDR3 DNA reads TGTGCCAACAGCTTACGACTAGCGGGGGGGCCGACAGATACGCAGTATTTT. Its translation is CANSLRLAGGPTDTQYF.

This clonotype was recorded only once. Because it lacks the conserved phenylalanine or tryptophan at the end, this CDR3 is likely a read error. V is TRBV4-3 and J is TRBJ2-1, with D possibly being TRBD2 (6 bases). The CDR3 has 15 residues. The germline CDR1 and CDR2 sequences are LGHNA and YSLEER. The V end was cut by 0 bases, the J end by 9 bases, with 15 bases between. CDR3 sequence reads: CASSQDGTGGAEQFS. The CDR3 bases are TGCGCCAGCAGCCAAGACGGGACTGGCGGGGCTGAGCAGTTCTCC.

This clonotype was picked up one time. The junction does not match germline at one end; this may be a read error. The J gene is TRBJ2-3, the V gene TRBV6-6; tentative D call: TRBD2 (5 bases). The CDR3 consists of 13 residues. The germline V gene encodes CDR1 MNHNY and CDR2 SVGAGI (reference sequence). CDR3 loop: CAISPQAADTQYF. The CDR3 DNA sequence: TGTGCCATCAGTCCACAAGCGGCAGATACGCAGTATTTT.

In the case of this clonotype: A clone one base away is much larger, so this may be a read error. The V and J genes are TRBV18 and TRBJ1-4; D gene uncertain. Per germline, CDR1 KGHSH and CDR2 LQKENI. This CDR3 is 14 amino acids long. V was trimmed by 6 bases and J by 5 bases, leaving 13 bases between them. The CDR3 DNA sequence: TGTGCCAGCTCTCCCGAGACCTCCAATGAAAAACTGTTTTTT. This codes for CASSPETSNEKLFF.

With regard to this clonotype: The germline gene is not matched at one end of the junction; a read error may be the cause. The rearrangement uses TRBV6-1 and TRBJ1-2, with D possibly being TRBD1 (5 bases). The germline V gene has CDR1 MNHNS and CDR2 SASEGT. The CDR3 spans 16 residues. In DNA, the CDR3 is TGTACCAGCAGAGATCGGGGGGGTAGGTGCTTCTATGGCTACACCTTC. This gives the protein CTSRDRGGRCFYGYTF.

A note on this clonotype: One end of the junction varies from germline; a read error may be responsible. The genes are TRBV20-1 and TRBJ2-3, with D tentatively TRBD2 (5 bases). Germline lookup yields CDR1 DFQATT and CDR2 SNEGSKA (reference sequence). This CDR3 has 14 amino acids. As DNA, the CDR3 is TGCAGTTCTAGAACTACCTCGGGGTCAGATACGCAGTATTTT. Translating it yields CSSRTTSGSDTQYF.

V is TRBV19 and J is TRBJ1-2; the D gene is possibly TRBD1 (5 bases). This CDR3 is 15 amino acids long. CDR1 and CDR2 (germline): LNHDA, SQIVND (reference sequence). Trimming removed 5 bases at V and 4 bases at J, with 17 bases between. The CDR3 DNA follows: TGTGCCAGTAGTGAAACAGGAATTTCCCTCTATGGCTACACCTTC. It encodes CASSETGISLYGYTF.

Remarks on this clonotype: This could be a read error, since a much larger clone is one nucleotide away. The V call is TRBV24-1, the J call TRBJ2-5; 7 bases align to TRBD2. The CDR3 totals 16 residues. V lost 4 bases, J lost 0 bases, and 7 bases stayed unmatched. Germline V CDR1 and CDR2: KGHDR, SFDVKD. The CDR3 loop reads CATSEGGKDHQETQYF. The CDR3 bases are TGTGCCACCAGTGAGGGGGGGAAAGACCACCAAGAGACCCAGTACTTC.

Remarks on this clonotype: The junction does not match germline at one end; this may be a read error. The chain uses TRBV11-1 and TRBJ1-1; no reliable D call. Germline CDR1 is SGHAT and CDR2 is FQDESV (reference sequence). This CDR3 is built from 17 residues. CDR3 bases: TGTGCCAGCATCTTATTCAGGAACAGCGCAGTTAACACTGAAGCTTTCTTT. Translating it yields CASILFRNSAVNTEAFF. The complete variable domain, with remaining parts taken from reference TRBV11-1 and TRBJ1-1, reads EAEVAQSPRYKITEKSQAVAFWCDPISGHATLYWYRQILGQGPELLVQFQDESVVDDSQLPKDRFSAERLKGVDSTLKIQPAELGDSAMYLCASILFRNSAVNTEAFFGQGTRLTVV.

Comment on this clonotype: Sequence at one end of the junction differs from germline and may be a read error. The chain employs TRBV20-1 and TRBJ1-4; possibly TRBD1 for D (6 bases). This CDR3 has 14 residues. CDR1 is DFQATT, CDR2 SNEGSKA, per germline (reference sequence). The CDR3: CCARGGPANEKLFF. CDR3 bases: TGCTGTGCTAGAGGGGGACCAGCGAATGAAAAACTGTTTTTT.